This T cell receptor beta chain stems from a study of cytomegalovirus exposure and HLA in healthy donors. Vbeta (60) and Jbeta (13) primers were used in the PCR. Generated by immunoSEQ multiplex PCR, the TCRdb table keeps only in-frame clones and is missing some. The sample yields some 120,000 clones, roughly 80% seen once. The germline V gene encodes CDR1 MGHRA and CDR2 YSYEKL. The CDR3 sequence is 14 residues long. Trimming cost V 0 bases and J 7 bases, with 9 bases left between them. The sample comprised PBMCs. This rearrangement joins TRBV4-1 to TRBJ2-2, with D uncertain. This sequence originates from a man aged 25-45 years in good health and CMV-seronegative. Written as DNA, the CDR3 is TGCGCCAGCAGCCAAGATCTTCAGTACGGGGAGCTGTTTTTT. Its protein is CASSQDLQYGELFF.